This TCR delta chain was captured by sequencing in a study of γδ T cells in repeated Plasmodium falciparum infection. TCRdb re-called clones from the multiplex PCR reads using CATT. This sample has about 57,000 delta-chain clones; around 1.8% occur once, and the top ten carry around 16%. Findings and limits, study-wide: Waves of new clonotype selection appeared after repeated controlled infections in Vdelta2-negative, largely Vdelta1+, gammadelta T cells.

The germline V gene encodes CDR1 TSWWSYY and CDR2 QGS. The CDR3 is 18 residues long. Flow sorting of PBMC yielded separate Vgamma9/Vdelta2+ and Vdelta2-negative gammadelta T cell populations for bulk repertoire analysis. Of note for this clone: Its antigen is unidentified. A far larger clone is off by one base, so a read error is likely. The same CDR3 is also encoded by other DNA sequences in this sample.

The TCR originated in a pool of human donors (malaria-infected and uninfected, not separated). The V gene was identified as TRDV1, while no J gene was called; TRDD3 is the table's D call and was not checked against the DNA. Material: gamma-delta T cells from blood. For the CDR3, the DNA is TGTGCTCTTGGGGCCACGCAATACTGGGGGATCCCCACCGATAAGCTCATCTTT. Protein sequence: CALGATQYWGIPTDKLIF.